Listed below are T cell receptor beta chains from one sample, sequenced in a study of vaccination and CD4 T cells after COVID-19. TCRdb fed the PCR reads into MiXCR, producing one record per CDR3 protein. The sample shows 3,400 or so distinct CDR3 sequences, 80% of them seen only once. What these receptors recognize is not known. Sequencing was performed on CD4+ T cells from blood, cultured in vitro. The receptors stem from a human donor who had recovered from COVID-19. Each CDR3 is given with its conserved first and last residue. The D gene is left open where the match is weak. Rows give clone size only sometimes, using once, few, many, or a class for an expanded clone.

clone_size,v_call,j_call,d_call,cdr3_nt,cdr3_aa
.,TRBV6-5,TRBJ1-2,.,TGTGCCAGCAGTTACTCCAGGGGAGGACTCTACGGCTACACCTTC,CASSYSRGGLYGYTF
.,TRBV27,TRBJ1-2,.,TGTGCCAGCAGTTTATCATGGCAGAATGGCTACACCTTC,CASSLSWQNGYTF
few,TRBV15,TRBJ2-1,.,TGTGCCACCAGCAGAAGGGGGGGGGCCTCCTACAATGAGCAGTTCTTC,CATSRRGGASYNEQFF
few,TRBV12-3/TRBV12-4,TRBJ1-5,.,TGTGCCAGCAGTTTAACCGGAGGTGCAGACCAGCCCCAGCATTTT,CASSLTGGADQPQHF
.,TRBV27,TRBJ1-5,.,TGTGCCAGCAGTCCCGGGACAACTTTTAGCAATCAGCCCCAGCATTTT,CASSPGTTFSNQPQHF
.,TRBV12-3/TRBV12-4,TRBJ1-2,.,TGTGCCACTAAAGGAGGGAGAAACTATGGCTACACCTTC,CATKGGRNYGYTF
few,TRBV10-1,TRBJ1-5,.,TGCGCCAGCAGGTACAGGAGTTTACATAGCAATCAGCCCCAGCATTTT,CASRYRSLHSNQPQHF
.,TRBV7-3,TRBJ2-2,TRBD2,TGTGCCAGCAGCCCGCCCCGGCGGACTAGCGGGGGGGCGAACACCGGGGAGCTGTTTTTT,CASSPPRRTSGGANTGELFF
large,TRBV6-5,TRBJ1-1,TRBD1,TGTGCCAGCAGTTACCGAATTACCGGGACAGGGAGAACTGAAGCTTTCTTT,CASSYRITGTGRTEAFF
.,TRBV19,TRBJ1-5,.,TGTGCCAGTAGTACCCCCACATGGTTGAATCAGCCCCAGCATTTT,CASSTPTWLNQPQHF
.,TRBV2,TRBJ1-6,.,TGTGCCAGCAGCAGACGGACCCTCAATTCACCCCTCCACTTT,CASSRRTLNSPLHF
.,TRBV6-1,TRBJ2-3,.,TGTGCCAGCAGTCCCTTCCCGGGCGCAGATACGCAGTATTTT,CASSPFPGADTQYF
.,TRBV6-1,TRBJ1-3,TRBD1,TGTGCCAGCAGTACGGGGGGGACAGGGGGCGGAAACACCATATATTTT,CASSTGGTGGGNTIYF
.,TRBV3-1,TRBJ2-3,.,TGTGCCAGCAGCCTTTTGGGGATGGAAGATACGCAGTATTTT,CASSLLGMEDTQYF
.,TRBV20-1,TRBJ1-5,.,TGCAGTGCTAGAGCAGGGATCTATAGCAATCAGCCCCAGCATTTT,CSARAGIYSNQPQHF
.,TRBV2,TRBJ1-1,.,TGTGCCAGCAAAATCTGGAACAGAAACACTGAGGCTTTCTTT,CASKIWNRNTEAFF
.,TRBV28,TRBJ2-1,TRBD2,TGTGCCAGCAGTTTAGGCGGGGAGGGCTCCTACAATGAGCAGTTCTTC,CASSLGGEGSYNEQFF
.,TRBV28,TRBJ1-2,TRBD1,TGTGCCAGCGGCATCCAGGGGGGCTATGGCTACACCTTC,CASGIQGGYGYTF
.,TRBV24-1,TRBJ1-2,.,TGTGCCACGTCCGGCCCTTATGGCTACACCTTC,CATSGPYGYTF
.,TRBV20-1,TRBJ2-5,TRBD1,TGCAGTGCGTCCGGGACAGGGGAAGAGACCCAGTACTTC,CSASGTGEETQYF
.,TRBV19,TRBJ1-1,.,TGTGCCAGTCAACCTCGGACAGCCACTTTGAACACTGAAGCTTTCTTT,CASQPRTATLNTEAFF
.,TRBV15,TRBJ1-3,.,TGTGCCACCAGCAGAGAGGGACAAGGAAACACCATATATTTT,CATSREGQGNTIYF
.,TRBV27,TRBJ2-1,.,TGTGCCAGCAGTTTAATGGGTTCTGGGTGGAGGTCCTACAATGAGCAGTTCTTC,CASSLMGSGWRSYNEQFF
few,TRBV24-1,TRBJ2-3,.,TGTGCCACCAGTGATTACCCCAGCACAGATACGCAGTATTTT,CATSDYPSTDTQYF
.,TRBV20-1,TRBJ1-5,.,TGCAGTGCTAGTCGCGGCAATCAGCCCCAGCATTTT,CSASRGNQPQHF
.,TRBV5-8,TRBJ2-7,.,TGTGCCAGCAGCTTGGCCGGGACACTCTACGAGCAGTACTTC,CASSLAGTLYEQYF
.,TRBV20-1,TRBJ2-7,.,TGCAGTGCTAGACAGGGGTTTAACGAGCAGTACTTC,CSARQGFNEQYF
.,TRBV2,TRBJ1-3,.,TGTGGGGGTGGGGTCCTCTCTGGAAACACCATATATTTT,CGGGVLSGNTIYF
.,TRBV2,TRBJ1-1,.,TGTGCCAGCAGTGACAGCCTCTTGCTAGCTTTCTTT,CASSDSLLLAFF
.,TRBV20-1,TRBJ2-7,.,TGCAGTGCTAGAGGTAATATAGCGTCGACCTACGAGCAGTACTTC,CSARGNIASTYEQYF
.,TRBV20-1,TRBJ1-2,TRBD1,TGCAGTGGGGTCGGGACAGGGGTAATATCGGGTGGCTACACCTTC,CSGVGTGVISGGYTF
large,TRBV20-1,TRBJ2-7,TRBD1,TGCAGTGCGCCTGGACAGGGGGCGATCGAGCAGTACTTC,CSAPGQGAIEQYF
.,TRBV28,TRBJ2-2,TRBD1,TGTGCCAGCAGTACGACAGGGGCCGGGGAGCTGTTTTTT,CASSTTGAGELFF
.,TRBV3-1,TRBJ2-5,.,TGTGCCAGCAGCCTCTCTAGCGCCTCAGAGACCCAGTACTTC,CASSLSSASETQYF
.,TRBV2,TRBJ1-2,.,TGTGCCAGCAGAACGGACGGCTCCTGGGGCGGCTACACCTTC,CASRTDGSWGGYTF
.,TRBV5-5,TRBJ2-1,TRBD2,TGTGCCAGCAGCTTTAGTCTAGCGGCGTCCTACAATGAGCAGTTCTTC,CASSFSLAASYNEQFF
.,TRBV27,TRBJ1-6,.,TGTGCCAGCAGCCGGTCCTATAATTCACCCCTCCACTTT,CASSRSYNSPLHF
.,TRBV2,TRBJ1-2,.,TGTGCCAGCAGTGAGAAGGGACGGAACTATGGCTACACCTTC,CASSEKGRNYGYTF
.,TRBV11-2,TRBJ1-2,.,TGTGCCAGCAGCCCCGACAGTTTCTATGGCTACACCTTC,CASSPDSFYGYTF
.,TRBV5-1,TRBJ1-1,.,TGCGCCAGCAGAGGATGGAACACTGAAGCTTTCTTT,CASRGWNTEAFF
.,TRBV30,TRBJ1-2,.,TGTGCCTGGAAGGTGGGCCCAGGGGAGTATTATGGCTACACCTTC,CAWKVGPGEYYGYTF
.,TRBV6-1,TRBJ1-5,.,TGTGCCAGCAGTGAGGCAGGCTCCCTGGGAATAAATCAGCCCCAGCATTTT,CASSEAGSLGINQPQHF
few,TRBV7-8,TRBJ2-3,.,TGTGCCAGCAGCTTAGCGGGGGGGCGTCCTGATACGCAGTATTTT,CASSLAGGRPDTQYF
.,TRBV20-1,TRBJ2-7,TRBD1,TGCAGTGCTGGACAGGGGGCAGGGTACGAGCAGTACTTC,CSAGQGAGYEQYF
.,TRBV7-8,TRBJ2-3,.,TGTGCCAGCAGCCCCCTTTTGGGGAATACGCAGTATTTT,CASSPLLGNTQYF
.,TRBV20-1,TRBJ1-6,TRBD1,TGCAGTGCTAGTATGGGACAGGTATCACCCCTCCACTTT,CSASMGQVSPLHF
large,TRBV19,TRBJ2-7,TRBD1,TGTGCCAGTAGGAGGACAGGGGAGGACTACGAGCAGTACTTC,CASRRTGEDYEQYF
.,TRBV25-1,TRBJ2-7,.,TGTGCCAGCAGTGACCCAGCTCCGAGATACGAGCAGTACTTC,CASSDPAPRYEQYF
.,TRBV12-3/TRBV12-4,TRBJ1-6,.,TGTGCCAGCAGTCGACGCGGGGGTTCACCCCTCCACTTT,CASSRRGGSPLHF
large,TRBV19,TRBJ1-6,TRBD1,TGTGCCAGTAGTATTCAAGGGGGCACCAATTCACCCCTCCACTTT,CASSIQGGTNSPLHF
.,TRBV7-2,TRBJ2-7,.,TGTGCCAGCAGCTTACTGGGGCGGGGCGGGGAGCAGTACTTC,CASSLLGRGGEQYF
.,TRBV4-1,TRBJ2-3,.,TGCGCCAGCAGCCAAGCCGGTGTTCAGGGGAGGGTCACAGATACGCAGTATTTT,CASSQAGVQGRVTDTQYF
.,TRBV7-2,TRBJ1-5,.,TGTGCCAGCAGCTTAAGGGGGAGTCAGCCCCAGCATTTT,CASSLRGSQPQHF
few,TRBV10-1,TRBJ2-2,.,TGCGCCAGCAGTGAGTCGAAGCGGCCCGGGGAGCTGTTTTTT,CASSESKRPGELFF
.,TRBV11-2,TRBJ1-5,.,TGTGCCAGCAGCTTAGAACAGGGTAGCAATCAGCCCCAGCATTTT,CASSLEQGSNQPQHF
.,TRBV2,TRBJ1-2,.,TGTGCCAGCAGCTCCGGGACACTCTATGGCTACACCTTC,CASSSGTLYGYTF
once,TRBV6-1,TRBJ1-5,.,TGTGCCACTAAAGTTGACAGTAGGGCTCAGCCCCAGCATTTT,CATKVDSRAQPQHF
.,TRBV20-1,TRBJ1-2,.,TGCAGTGCTAGTCCCGGGGTTGGCTACACCTTC,CSASPGVGYTF
.,TRBV20-1,TRBJ1-5,.,TGCAGTGCTAGAGTAGGAGGTAATCAGCCCCAGCATTTT,CSARVGGNQPQHF
few,TRBV20-1,TRBJ1-2,TRBD1,TGCAGTGCTAGTGGGACAGAGAGGGACTATGGCTACACCTTC,CSASGTERDYGYTF